This section outlines one T cell receptor beta chain sequence together with its context. This clonotype was picked up one time. Its antigen is currently not known. No qualities accompany the bases; no much larger clone lies one base away. A lone read offers only weak evidence. This sample was taken from a study of T cell repertoires in cytomegalovirus infection (dated by TCRdb to between 2019 and 2020). About the study as a whole: Donor HLA type was relevant to the analysis, because carriage of CMV infection together with the matching HLA type was indicated by public TCR beta signatures. Paper-wide results and their limitations: In both this cohort and an independent approximately 350-donor cohort, the cumulative frequency of public TCR beta family members distinguished carriers of CMV infection plus the relevant HLA type. The ex vivo response was dominated by HLA-C-restricted CMV-specific TCR beta clonotypes, which also provided the single most frequent clonotype in two of eight donors.

Sequencing was carried out with an Illumina HiSeq 1500. Through fastp at Q25 and MiXCR, TCRdb rebuilt clones from the public reads, retaining in-frame beta chains. For every CDR3 protein sequence, its rows merge into one entry that carries the most common genes and DNA. The sample table records 300,000 to 400,000 distinct CDR3 sequences; around a sixth of these occur just once. 8.7% of the sample rests with the top ten. After removal of 4 bases from V and 0 bases from J, the junction retains 6 bases not matched to a gene. The CDR3 goes from the cysteine to the phenylalanine over 16 residues. Left in the record is the CDR3 DNA by itself, 48 bases read in frame from the first base. In the germline V gene, CDR1 corresponds to SGHDT and CDR2 to YYEEEE.

The sequence was collected from a human donor in good health (CMV status not recorded). Some clones in this sample may be carry-over from other donors' samples. The chain employs TRBV5-6 and TRBJ1-4; 7 bases in between match TRBD1. The sequenced sample was PBMCs. The CDR3 sequence is CASSQGQIATNEKLFF. The DNA reads as follows: TGTGCCAGCAGCCAGGGACAGATTGCAACTAATGAAAAACTGTTTTTT. Extended through the reference TRBV5-6 and TRBJ1-4 proteins, this CDR3 yields the full variable domain: DAGVTQSPTHLIKTRGQQVTLRCSPKSGHDTVSWYQQALGQGPQFIFQYYEEEERQRGNFPDRFSGHQFPNYSSELNVNALLLGDSALYLCASSQGQIATNEKLFFGSGTQLSVL.